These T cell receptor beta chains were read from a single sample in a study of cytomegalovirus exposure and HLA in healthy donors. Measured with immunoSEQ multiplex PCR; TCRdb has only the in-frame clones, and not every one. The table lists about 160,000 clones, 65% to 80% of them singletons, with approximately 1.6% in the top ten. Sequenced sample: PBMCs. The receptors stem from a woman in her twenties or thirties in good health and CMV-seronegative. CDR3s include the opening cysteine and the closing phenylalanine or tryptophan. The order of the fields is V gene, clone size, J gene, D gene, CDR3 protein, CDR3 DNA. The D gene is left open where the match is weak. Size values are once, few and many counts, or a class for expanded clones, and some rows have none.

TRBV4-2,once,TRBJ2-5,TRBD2,CASSQEAGGSGETQYF,TGTGCCAGCAGCCAAGAAGCGGGGGGCAGCGGAGAGACCCAGTACTTC
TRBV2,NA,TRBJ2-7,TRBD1,CASKGQGDSYEQYF,TGTGCCAGCAAAGGACAGGGGGATTCGTACGAGCAGTACTTC
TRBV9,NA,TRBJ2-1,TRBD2,CASSVAGSGNSYNEQFF,TGTGCCAGCAGCGTAGCTGGTAGCGGGAACTCCTACAATGAGCAGTTCTTC
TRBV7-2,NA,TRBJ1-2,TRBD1,CASRTPAGGTWGYTF,TGTGCCAGCAGAACCCCGGCAGGGGGTACCTGGGGCTACACCTTC
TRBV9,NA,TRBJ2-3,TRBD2,CASSVLAGEADTQYF,TGTGCCAGCAGCGTACTAGCGGGAGAAGCAGATACGCAGTATTTT
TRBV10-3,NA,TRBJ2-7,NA,CAISDRTVYEQYF,TGTGCCATCAGTGATCGGACTGTCTACGAGCAGTACTTC
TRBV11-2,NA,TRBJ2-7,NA,CASSLAPSFGVNYEQYF,TGTGCCAGCAGCTTAGCCCCTTCTTTCGGGGTAAACTACGAGCAGTACTTC
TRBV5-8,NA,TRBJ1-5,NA,CASSLRGVQPQHF,TGTGCCAGCAGCTTACGGGGGGTTCAGCCCCAGCATTTT
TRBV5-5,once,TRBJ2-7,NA,CASSFLPSEQYF,TGTGCCAGCAGCTTCCTTCCGAGCGAGCAGTACTTC
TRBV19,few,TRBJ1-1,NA,CASIRTTGNRIGTEAFF,TGTGCCAGTATCCGAACAACCGGGAATCGTATTGGCACTGAAGCTTTCTTT
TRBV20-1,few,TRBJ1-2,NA,CSAETGYGYTF,TGCAGTGCCGAAACAGGGTATGGCTACACCTTC
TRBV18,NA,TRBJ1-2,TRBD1,CASSPTGPGQGSGGYTF,TGTGCCAGCTCACCAACAGGACCGGGACAGGGCTCTGGTGGCTACACCTTC
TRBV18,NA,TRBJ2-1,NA,CASSPPMSPYNEQFF,TGTGCCAGCTCACCGCCTATGAGCCCTTACAATGAGCAGTTCTTC
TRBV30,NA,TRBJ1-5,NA,CAWKNPASGPQHF,TGTGCCTGGAAGAATCCCGCTAGTGGGCCCCAGCATTTT
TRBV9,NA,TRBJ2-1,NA,CASSEGGGEEFF,TGTGCCAGCAGCGAAGGGGGCGGGGAGGAGTTCTTC
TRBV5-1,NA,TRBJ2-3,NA,CASSLVSGTDTQYF,TGCGCCAGCAGCTTGGTTTCGGGCACAGATACGCAGTATTTT
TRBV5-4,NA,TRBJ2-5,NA,CASSFTAQETQYF,TGTGCCAGCAGCTTTACAGCACAAGAGACCCAGTACTTC
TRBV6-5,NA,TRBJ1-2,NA,CASRLGGAEKNGYTF,TGTGCCAGCCGCTTAGGGGGGGCCGAAAAGAATGGCTACACCTTC
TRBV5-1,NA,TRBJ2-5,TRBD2,CASRDGTSREETQYF,TGCGCCAGCAGGGACGGGACTAGCAGGGAGGAGACCCAGTACTTC
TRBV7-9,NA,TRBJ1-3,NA,CASRQPYLTSGNTIYF,TGTGCCAGCAGACAGCCTTACCTAACTTCTGGAAACACCATATATTTT
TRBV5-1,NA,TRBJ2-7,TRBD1,CASSVDRGLTQSYEQYF,TGCGCCAGCAGCGTGGACAGGGGACTCACCCAATCCTACGAGCAGTACTTC
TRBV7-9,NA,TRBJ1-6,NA,CASSLAPQGYNSPLHF,TGTGCCAGCAGCTTAGCGCCCCAGGGCTATAATTCACCCCTCCACTTT
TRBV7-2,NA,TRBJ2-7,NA,CASSPRAGANLQKYF,TGTGCCAGCAGCCCCCGGGCGGGGGCAAACCTACAAAAGTACTTC
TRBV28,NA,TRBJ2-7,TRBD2,CASSLLASGGYEQYF,TGTGCCAGCAGTTTACTGGCTAGCGGGGGCTACGAGCAGTACTTC
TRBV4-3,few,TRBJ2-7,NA,CASSQDRYTGGDYEQYF,TGCGCCAGCAGCCAAGATCGGTACACAGGGGGGGACTACGAGCAGTACTTC
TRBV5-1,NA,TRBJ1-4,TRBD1,CASSLMADDGTRDRGRATNEKLFF,TGCGCCAGCAGCTTAATGGCGGACGACGGAACAAGGGACAGGGGGCGAGCAACTAATGAAAAACTGTTTTTT
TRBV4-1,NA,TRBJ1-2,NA,CASSQNRSPTYGYTF,TGCGCCAGCAGCCAAAACAGGTCCCCCACCTATGGCTACACCTTC